The following is a T cell receptor (beta chain) sequence with its context. Single viable CD3+CD4+CD8-CD45RO+ cells were sorted as the memory CD4+ T cells. Trimming stripped 2 bases from V and 7 bases from J, with 5 bases between. The CDR3 covers 11 residues. Germline V gene sequence: CDR1 SEHNR, CDR2 FQNEAQ (reference sequence). This record comes from a study of memory CD4+ T cells and cytomegalovirus serostatus. On the study more broadly: Donors were healthy Belgian adults, under 10 CMV seropositive and 24 seronegative.

Per the original methods: Out-of-frame sequences were removed, leaving 2 million to 2.5 million distinct TCRbeta sequences. Method: immunoSEQ multiplex PCR; TCRdb's copy keeps in-frame clones and lacks some. Clonal size and the V and J genes are those of that table, whereas D and trimming came from the DNA. The sample includes 48,000 or so clones, approximately 78% of them seen just once. The TCR sequence derives from an adult in good health and CMV-seronegative. V usage is TRBV7-9 and J usage is TRBJ1-1; D gene uncertain. Source material: memory CD4+ T cells from blood. The CDR3 region is CASSLLNEAFF. The CDR3 DNA reads as TGTGCCAGCAGCTTACTAAATGAAGCTTTCTTT.